The 24 T cell receptor beta chains in this list originate from one sample, sequenced in a study of T-cell reconstitution after alpha-beta-depleted transplantation in children (dated by TCRdb to about 2016). Reading the label with the study, this specimen's treatment or condition is: allogeneic hematopoietic cell transplantation with graft depleted of TCRalphabeta T cells and CD19 B cells. Library generation was performed with PCR. The instrument given in TCRdb is Illumina HiSeq 2500. To normalize quantification of the TCRbeta repertoire, the TCR libraries were built with molecular barcoding that relied on unique molecular identifiers. The public reads were reprocessed in TCRdb via fastp at Q25 and MiXCR, keeping in-frame beta chains. Rows with a matching CDR3 protein are joined into one entry that keeps the most common DNA and genes. The sample table holds more than 45,000 distinct CDR3 sequences, of which around 53% were seen once. The ten largest make up 35% to 45% of the sample.

This material consisted of peripheral blood, taken before TCRalphabeta/CD19-depleted stem cell transplant. These receptors were obtained from a boy in the first two years of life with SCID, due to receive a stem cell transplant.

The CDR3 reads CATSRDRGYEQYF. The DNA for the CDR3 is TGTGCCACCAGCAGAGATAGGGGGTACGAGCAGTACTTC. J is TRBJ2-7 and V is TRBV15, with D possibly matching TRBD1 (6 bases). V was clipped by 0 bases and J by 4 bases, with 7 bases between them. The CDR3 sequence is 13 residues long. Germline V CDR1 and CDR2: LNHNV, YYDKDF (reference sequence).

This clonotype was observed at least ten times. V and J are TRBV9 and TRBJ2-7; D is uncertain. Deletions cut 0 bases from V and 0 bases from J, with 10 bases between. The CDR3 has 15 amino acids. Per germline, CDR1 SGDLS and CDR2 YYNGEE. The CDR3 coding sequence is TGTGCCAGCAGCGTAGGTGAGGCCGGCTCCTACGAGCAGTACTTC. Translated: CASSVGEAGSYEQYF.

This clonotype has only one observation. V gene TRBV20-1 combines with J gene TRBJ2-1; 11 bases agree with TRBD2. The germline V gene has CDR1 DFQATT and CDR2 SNEGSKA (reference sequence). V lost 7 bases to trimming and J lost 3 bases; unmatched junction nucleotides: 11. The CDR3 runs to 16 residues. The CDR3 sequence: CSGSTSGEPLYNEQFF. In nucleotides, the CDR3 is TGCAGTGGCTCGACTAGCGGGGAACCTCTCTACAATGAGCAGTTCTTC.

This sequence joins TRBV11-1 and TRBJ1-5, with D tentatively TRBD1 (6 bases). The CDR3 runs 18 residues. From germline, CDR1 is SGHAT and CDR2 FQDESV (reference sequence). Trimming pared 5 bases from V and 0 bases from J, leaving 20 bases between. CDR3 DNA: TGTGCCAGCAGCCCCCCGGGGGGCGATCTGTATAGCAATCAGCCCCAGCATTTT. Its protein product is CASSPPGGDLYSNQPQHF.

The gene calls are TRBV13 and TRBJ2-1; 13 bases fit TRBD2. Looked up from germline, CDR1 is PRHDT and CDR2 is FYEKMQ (reference sequence). J gave up 8 bases and V 1 base, and 5 bases lay outside the gene matches. The CDR3 has 16 residues. CDR3 sequence (DNA): TGTGCCAGCAGCTTAGCATGGACTAGCGGGGGCGATGAGCAGTTCTTC. As protein: CASSLAWTSGGDEQFF.

V gene TRBV29-1 combines with J gene TRBJ2-7, with 7 bases aligning to TRBD2. CDR3 length: 15 residues. The J segment lost 2 bases and the V segment lost 2 bases, leaving 9 bases of the junction unmatched. Per the germline V gene, CDR1 is SQVTM and CDR2 is ANQGSEA. Here the CDR3 DNA reads TGCAGCGTTGAAAGGCAAGCAGGGAGGGCCTACGAGCAGTACTTC. This encodes CSVERQAGRAYEQYF.

This clonotype was seen a few times. The chain carries TRBV12-3 or TRBV12-4 and TRBJ2-7; 7 bases line up with TRBD1. This CDR3 region has 14 residues. With V trimmed by 4 bases and J by 2 bases, 5 bases remained unmatched. The CDR3 nucleotides read TGTGCCAGCAGTTCCAGACAGGGAACCTACGAGCAGTACTTC. Translated, it gives CASSSRQGTYEQYF.

The chain joins TRBV7-2 to TRBJ2-3; 8 nucleotides agree with TRBD2. The CDR3 consists of 16 residues. The V and J ends lost 5 bases and 1 base, in that order; junction bases with no gene match: 8. Germline V lookup: CDR1 SGHTA, CDR2 FQGNSA. CDR3 DNA: TGTGCCAGCAGCGTGCGGACTAGCTGCCGCACAGATACGCAGTATTTT. Amino acids: CASSVRTSCRTDTQYF.

The chain combines TRBV3-1 with TRBJ2-3; 7 bases fit TRBD2. Trimming cost V 4 bases and J 2 bases; bases outside gene matches: 3. Germline CDR1 LGHDT, CDR2 YNNKEL (reference sequence). The CDR3 spans 14 residues. CDR3 nucleotides: TGTGCCAGCAGCCTCCAGCGGGACACAGATACGCAGTATTTT. Translating it yields CASSLQRDTDTQYF.

The chain is built from TRBV6-2 or TRBV6-3 and TRBJ2-1, with 8 bases matching TRBD2. From germline, CDR1 is MNHEY and CDR2 SVGEGT. CDR3 length equals 13 residues. Trimming cost V 2 bases and J 6 bases; bases outside gene matches: 0. The CDR3 region has the DNA TGTGCCAGCAGTTACCTAGCGGGCAATGAGCAGTTCTTC. It yields the protein CASSYLAGNEQFF.

In its sample, this clonotype was seen a few times. The rearrangement links TRBV7-2 to TRBJ2-2; no definite D call. Trimming cost V 6 bases and J 9 bases, with 8 bases left between them. Germline V lookup: CDR1 SGHTA, CDR2 FQGNSA. This CDR3 contains 11 residues. CDR3 nucleotide sequence: TGTGCCAGCAGTCCCCTGAGGGAGCTGTTTTTT. It encodes CASSPLRELFF.

This clonotype was picked up one time. This chain uses TRBV5-1 with TRBJ1-5; D remains ambiguous. Trimming took 5 bases from V and 5 from J, leaving 11 bases between them. Germline CDR1 is SGHRS and CDR2 is YFSETQ. The CDR3 loop spans 13 amino acids. The CDR3 region is CASRQNRDQPQHF. CDR3 nucleotide sequence: TGCGCCAGCAGGCAGAACAGAGATCAGCCCCAGCATTTT.

This clonotype turned up a few times. J is TRBJ2-7 and V is TRBV5-5; no firm D call. CDR1 SGHKS and CDR2 YYEKEE come from the germline V gene (reference sequence). V was pared by 2 bases and J by 5 bases, with 8 bases between. This CDR3 spans 12 amino acids. In DNA, the CDR3 is TGTGCCAGCAGCTTCGGCGCTCACGAGCAGTACTTC. Its protein product is CASSFGAHEQYF.

In this sample, this clonotype turned up many times. The chain joins TRBV13 to TRBJ2-5, with D maybe TRBD2 (6 bases). V lost 6 bases and J 3 bases, leaving 11 bases between the germline ends. Germline V gene data show CDR1 as PRHDT and CDR2 as FYEKMQ (reference sequence). CDR3 size: 13 residues. As DNA, the CDR3 is TGTGCCAGCAGTTGGCGGGGTGAAGAGACCCAGTACTTC. Its translation is CASSWRGEETQYF.

This clonotype came up many times. The chain combines TRBV5-4 with TRBJ2-7; tentative D call: TRBD1 (7 bases). Germline lookup yields CDR1 SGHNT and CDR2 YYREEE (reference sequence). This CDR3 has 15 amino acids. Trimming stripped 4 bases from V and 0 bases from J, with 14 bases between. In DNA, the CDR3 is TGTGCCAGCAGCCAGGACAGGACTATCTCCTACGAGCAGTACTTC. Its translation: CASSQDRTISYEQYF.

This clonotype has a single count. The V gene is TRBV5-1, the J gene TRBJ2-7; unclear D gene. Germline-derived CDR1 and CDR2 are SGHRS and YFSETQ. V shed 1 base and J shed 0 bases, with 11 bases lying between them. The CDR3 runs to 15 residues. The CDR3 region is CASSLHPDGSYEQYF. CDR3 in DNA: TGCGCCAGCAGCTTGCACCCCGACGGCTCCTACGAGCAGTACTTC.

This clonotype was counted a few times. The CDR3 here is CASSFPGLEDTQYF. As DNA, the CDR3 is TGCGCCAGCAGCTTCCCGGGACTAGAAGATACGCAGTATTTT. This chain connects TRBV5-1 to TRBJ2-3; 8 bases align to TRBD2. The CDR3 loop spans 14 amino acids. From germline, CDR1 is SGHRS and CDR2 YFSETQ. Losses at the gene ends were 2 bases for V and 5 bases for J; bases not matched to a gene: 4. The variable domain in full, with the rest retrieved from reference TRBV5-1 and TRBJ2-3, is KAGVTQTPRYLIKTRGQQVTLSCSPISGHRSVSWYQQTPGQGLQFLFEYFSETQRNKGNFPGRFSGRQFSNSRSEMNVSTLELGDSALYLCASSFPGLEDTQYFGPGTRLTVL.

This clonotype was counted a few times. This sequence joins TRBV5-6 and TRBJ2-3; D remains unclear. The CDR3 runs to 12 residues. Trimming removed 3 bases from V and 2 bases from J, with 4 bases in between. Germline CDR1 reads SGHDT; CDR2 reads YYEEEE. DNA of the CDR3: TGTGCCAGCAGCTCCGACACAGATACGCAGTATTTT. Translated, it gives CASSSDTDTQYF.

There are a few counts of this clonotype. The CDR3 DNA is TGTGCCAGCAGCTTAGAGCCTGGGACTCGCTACGAGCAGTACTTC. Its translation is CASSLEPGTRYEQYF. V and J are TRBV7-8 and TRBJ2-7; a possible D gene is TRBD2 (6 bases). Germline V gene lookup returns CDR1 SGHVS and CDR2 FQNEAQ. V shed 1 base and J shed 3 bases, with 13 bases lying between them. The CDR3 is made up of 15 amino acids.

This chain joins TRBV29-1 and TRBJ2-5, with a possible D match to TRBD2 (5 bases). Germline assignment: CDR1 SQVTM and CDR2 ANQGSEA. The CDR3 length is 11 residues. V lost 7 bases, J lost 2 bases, and 8 bases lay in between. The CDR3 loop reads CSARDQETQYF. CDR3 sequence (DNA): TGCAGCGCCCGGGATCAAGAGACCCAGTACTTC.

V usage is TRBV5-1 and J usage is TRBJ2-3, with 9 bases aligning to TRBD1. Germline trimming cut 2 bases from V and 0 bases from J; bases unmatched to any gene: 10. The CDR3 contains 18 residues. Germline V gives CDR1 SGHRS, CDR2 YFSETQ. The CDR3 sequence: CASSLKTRTGASTDTQYF. The CDR3, as DNA: TGCGCCAGCAGCTTAAAAACCAGGACAGGGGCCAGCACAGATACGCAGTATTTT.

The chain combines TRBV10-3 with TRBJ2-7, with D unresolved. The V end was cut by 3 bases, the J end by 3 bases, with 9 bases between. CDR3 length equals 13 residues. Germline V gene lookup returns CDR1 ENHRY and CDR2 SYGVKD. The CDR3 nucleotides are TGTGCCATCAGTGACCGGGCAGTCTACGAGCAGTACTTC. Amino acid sequence: CAISDRAVYEQYF.

The chain carries TRBV4-2 and TRBJ2-1; D gene ambiguous. Between the trimmed V and J ends, which lost 1 base and 9 bases, there was a span of 10 bases. The CDR3 contains 13 residues. Looked up from germline, CDR1 is LGHNA and CDR2 is YNFKEQ. This chain's CDR3 is CASSQGSLGEQFF. The CDR3 DNA sequence: TGTGCCAGCAGCCAAGGGAGCCTTGGTGAGCAGTTCTTC.

This clonotype showed up just a few times. The V call is TRBV2, the J call TRBJ2-2; D is ambiguous. V shed 6 bases and J shed 4 bases, with 9 bases lying between them. Germline V gene data show CDR1 as SNHLY and CDR2 as FYNNEI. CDR3 size: 13 residues. Here the CDR3 DNA reads TGTGCCAGCAGAGAGCATTCCACCGGGGAGCTGTTTTTT. Translated: CASREHSTGELFF.